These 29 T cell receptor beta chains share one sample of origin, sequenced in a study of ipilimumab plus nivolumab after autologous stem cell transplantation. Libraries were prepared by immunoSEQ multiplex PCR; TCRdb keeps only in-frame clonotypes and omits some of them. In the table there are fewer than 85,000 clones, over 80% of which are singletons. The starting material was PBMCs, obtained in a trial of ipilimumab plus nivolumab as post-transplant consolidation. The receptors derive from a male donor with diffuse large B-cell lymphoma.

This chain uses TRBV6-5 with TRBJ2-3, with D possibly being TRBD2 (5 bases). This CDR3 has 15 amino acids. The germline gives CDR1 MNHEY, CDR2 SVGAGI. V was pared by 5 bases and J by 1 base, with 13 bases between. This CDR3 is CASSRSGVGTDTQYF. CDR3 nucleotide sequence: TGTGCCAGCAGTCGCTCCGGGGTCGGCACAGATACGCAGTATTTT.

This CDR3 is CASSIAAEANEKLFF. In nucleotides, the CDR3 is TGTGCCAGCAGTATCGCGGCGGAAGCAAATGAAAAACTGTTTTTT. The rearrangement uses TRBV5-4 and TRBJ1-4; D uncertain. The V end lost 5 bases, the J end lost 5 bases, and 16 bases lay between the germline ends. The CDR3 covers 15 residues. The germline V gene has CDR1 SGHNT and CDR2 YYREEE (reference sequence).

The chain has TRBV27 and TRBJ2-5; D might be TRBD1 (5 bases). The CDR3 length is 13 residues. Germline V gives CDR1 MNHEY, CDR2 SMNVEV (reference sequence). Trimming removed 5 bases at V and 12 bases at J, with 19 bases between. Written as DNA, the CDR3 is TGTGCCAGCAGTCCCAACCTGGACACGTGGGAGTACTTC. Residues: CASSPNLDTWEYF.

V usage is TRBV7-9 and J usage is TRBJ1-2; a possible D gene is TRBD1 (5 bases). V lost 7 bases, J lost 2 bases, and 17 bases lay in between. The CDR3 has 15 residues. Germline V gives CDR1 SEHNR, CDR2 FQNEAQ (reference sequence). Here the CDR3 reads CASTNNRDGNYGYTF. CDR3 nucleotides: TGTGCCAGCACTAATAACCGGGACGGCAACTATGGCTACACCTTC. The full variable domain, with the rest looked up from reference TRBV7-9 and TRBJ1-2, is DTGVSQNPRHKITKRGQNVTFRCDPISEHNRLYWYRQTLGQGPEFLTYFQNEAQLEKSRLLSDRFSAERPKGSFSTLEIQRTEQGDSAMYLCASTNNRDGNYGYTFGSGTRLTVV.

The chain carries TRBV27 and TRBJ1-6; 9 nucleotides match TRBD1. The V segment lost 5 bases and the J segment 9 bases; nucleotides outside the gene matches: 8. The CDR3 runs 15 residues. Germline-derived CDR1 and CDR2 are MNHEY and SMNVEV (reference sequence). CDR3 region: CASSPRDRAGSPLHF. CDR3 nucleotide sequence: TGTGCCAGCAGTCCCCGGGACAGGGCAGGTTCACCCCTCCACTTT.

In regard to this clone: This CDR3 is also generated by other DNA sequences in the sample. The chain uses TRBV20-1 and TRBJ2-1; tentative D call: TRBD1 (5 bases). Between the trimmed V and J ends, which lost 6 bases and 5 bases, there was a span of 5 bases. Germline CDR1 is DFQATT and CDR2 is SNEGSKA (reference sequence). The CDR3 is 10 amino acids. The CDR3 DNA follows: TGCAGTGCGGGGCACAATGAGCAGTTCTTC. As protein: CSAGHNEQFF.

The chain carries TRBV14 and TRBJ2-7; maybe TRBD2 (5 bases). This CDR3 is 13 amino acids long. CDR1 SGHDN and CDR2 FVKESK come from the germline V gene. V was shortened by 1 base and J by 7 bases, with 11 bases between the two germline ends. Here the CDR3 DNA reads TGTGCCAGCAGCCAAGTGGACTCCGTAGAGCAGTACTTC. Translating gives CASSQVDSVEQYF.

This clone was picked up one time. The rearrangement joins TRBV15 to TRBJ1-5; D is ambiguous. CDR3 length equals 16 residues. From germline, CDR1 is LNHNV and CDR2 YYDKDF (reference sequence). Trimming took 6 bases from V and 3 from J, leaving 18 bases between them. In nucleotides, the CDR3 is TGTGCCACCAGGAACCCCCGGGCCTTCCCCAATCAGCCCCAGCATTTT. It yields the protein CATRNPRAFPNQPQHF. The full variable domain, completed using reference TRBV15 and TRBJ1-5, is DAMVIQNPRYQVTQFGKPVTLSCSQTLNHNVMYWYQQKSSQAPKLLFHYYDKDFNNEADTPDNFQSRRPNTSFCFLDIRSPGLGDTAMYLCATRNPRAFPNQPQHFGDGTRLSIL.

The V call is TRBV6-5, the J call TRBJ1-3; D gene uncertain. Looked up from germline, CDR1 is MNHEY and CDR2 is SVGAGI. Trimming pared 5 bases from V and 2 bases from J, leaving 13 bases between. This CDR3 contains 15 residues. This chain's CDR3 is CASSAIYRAGNTIYF. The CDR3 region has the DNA TGTGCCAGCAGTGCCATCTACAGAGCTGGAAACACCATATATTTT.

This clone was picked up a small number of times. The CDR3 DNA reads as TGTGCCAGCAGCTTGGGCAGGGAGAGCACCGGGGAGCTGTTTTTT. Translation: CASSLGRESTGELFF. V usage is TRBV7-8 and J usage is TRBJ2-2; D assignment may be TRBD1 or TRBD2 (5 bases each). Trimming stripped 3 bases from V and 4 bases from J, with 12 bases between. This CDR3 is built from 15 residues. Germline values: CDR1 SGHVS, CDR2 FQNEAQ.

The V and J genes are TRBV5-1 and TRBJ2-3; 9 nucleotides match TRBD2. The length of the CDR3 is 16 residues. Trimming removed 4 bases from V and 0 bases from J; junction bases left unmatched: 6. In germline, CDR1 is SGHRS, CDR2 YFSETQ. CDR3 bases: TGCGCCAGCAGCCCCGGACTAGCGCAAAGCACAGATACGCAGTATTTT. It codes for CASSPGLAQSTDTQYF.

In DNA form, the CDR3 reads TGTGCCAGCAGCCCATCCGGGACTTGGGTAGAGACCCAGTACTTC. Encoded protein: CASSPSGTWVETQYF. The V gene is TRBV11-2, the J gene TRBJ2-5; TRBD2 might be the D (6 bases). In germline, CDR1 is SGHAT, CDR2 FQNNGV. Trimming took 5 bases from V and 4 from J, leaving 17 bases between them. CDR3 size: 15 residues.

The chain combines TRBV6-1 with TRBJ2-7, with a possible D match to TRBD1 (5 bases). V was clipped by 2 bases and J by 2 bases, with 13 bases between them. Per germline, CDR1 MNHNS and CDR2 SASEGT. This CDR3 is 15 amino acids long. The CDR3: CASSEWNRSAYEQYF. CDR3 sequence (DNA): TGTGCCAGCAGTGAATGGAACAGGAGCGCCTACGAGCAGTACTTC.

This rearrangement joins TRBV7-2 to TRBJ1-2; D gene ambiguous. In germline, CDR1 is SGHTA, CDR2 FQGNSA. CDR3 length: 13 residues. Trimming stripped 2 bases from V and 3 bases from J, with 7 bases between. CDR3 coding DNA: TGTGCCAGCAGCTTATCTTCCGACTATGGCTACACCTTC. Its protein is CASSLSSDYGYTF.

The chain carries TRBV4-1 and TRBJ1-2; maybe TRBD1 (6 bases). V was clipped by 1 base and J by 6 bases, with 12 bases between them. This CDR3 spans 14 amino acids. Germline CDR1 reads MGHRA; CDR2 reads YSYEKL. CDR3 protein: CASSQGGHVDGYTF. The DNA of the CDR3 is TGCGCCAGCAGCCAAGGGGGGCACGTCGATGGCTACACCTTC.

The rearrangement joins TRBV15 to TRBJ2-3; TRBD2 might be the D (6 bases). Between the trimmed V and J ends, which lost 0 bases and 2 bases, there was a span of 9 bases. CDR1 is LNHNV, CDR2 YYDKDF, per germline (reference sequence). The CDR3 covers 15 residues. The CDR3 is CATSRERGITDTQYF. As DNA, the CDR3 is TGTGCCACCAGCAGAGAGCGGGGAATCACAGATACGCAGTATTTT.

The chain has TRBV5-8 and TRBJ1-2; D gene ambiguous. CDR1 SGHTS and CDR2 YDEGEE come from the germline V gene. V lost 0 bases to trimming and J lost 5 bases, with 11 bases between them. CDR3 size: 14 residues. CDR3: CASSLAWGGYGYTF. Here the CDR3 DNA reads TGTGCCAGCAGCTTGGCATGGGGAGGGTATGGCTACACCTTC.

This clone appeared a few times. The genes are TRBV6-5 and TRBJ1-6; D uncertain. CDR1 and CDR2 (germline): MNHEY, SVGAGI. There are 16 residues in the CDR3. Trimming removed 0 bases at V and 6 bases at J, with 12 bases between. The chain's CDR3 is CASSYSIQRGNSPLHF. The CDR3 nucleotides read TGTGCCAGCAGTTACTCGATCCAGCGGGGTAATTCACCCCTCCACTTT.

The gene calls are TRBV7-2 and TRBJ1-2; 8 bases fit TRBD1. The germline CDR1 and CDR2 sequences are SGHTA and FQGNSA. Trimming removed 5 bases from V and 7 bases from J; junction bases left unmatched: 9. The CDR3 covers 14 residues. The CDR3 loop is CASSKRQGSSGYTF. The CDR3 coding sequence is TGTGCCAGCAGCAAGCGACAGGGGTCGAGTGGCTACACCTTC.

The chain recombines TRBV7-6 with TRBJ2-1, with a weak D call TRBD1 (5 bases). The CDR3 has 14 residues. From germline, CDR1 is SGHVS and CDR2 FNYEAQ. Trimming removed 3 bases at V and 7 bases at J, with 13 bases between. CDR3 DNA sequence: TGTGCCAGCAGCTTCTCAGGTCAGGGTAATGAGCAGTTCTTC. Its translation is CASSFSGQGNEQFF.

The CDR3 is CASSQGGQPSTDTQYF. In DNA, the CDR3 is TGCGCCAGCAGCCAAGGAGGGCAACCTAGCACAGATACGCAGTATTTT. This chain links TRBV4-3 with TRBJ2-3, with D maybe TRBD2 (5 bases). Trimming left V 1 base short and J 0 bases short, with 11 bases between. The germline gives CDR1 LGHNA, CDR2 YSLEER. The CDR3 contains 16 residues.

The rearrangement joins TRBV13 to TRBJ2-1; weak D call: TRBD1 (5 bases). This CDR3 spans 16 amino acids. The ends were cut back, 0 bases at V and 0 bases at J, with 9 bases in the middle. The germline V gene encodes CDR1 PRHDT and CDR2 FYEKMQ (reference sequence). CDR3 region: CASSLGGPSSYNEQFF. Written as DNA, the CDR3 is TGTGCCAGCAGCTTAGGGGGGCCCAGCTCCTACAATGAGCAGTTCTTC. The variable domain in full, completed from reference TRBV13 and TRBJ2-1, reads AAGVIQSPRHLIKEKRETATLKCYPIPRHDTVYWYQQGPGQDPQFLISFYEKMQSDKGSIPDRFSAQQFSDYHSELNMSSLELGDSALYFCASSLGGPSSYNEQFFGPGTRLTVL.

The CDR3 DNA follows: TGCGCCAGCAGCCTCGGGACTAAAAATGAAAAACTGTTTTTT. It translates to CASSLGTKNEKLFF. The chain employs TRBV5-1 and TRBJ1-4; D may be TRBD1 (5 bases). The CDR3 runs to 14 residues. The V end lost 4 bases, the J end lost 5 bases, and 12 bases lay between the germline ends. The germline V gene has CDR1 SGHRS and CDR2 YFSETQ.

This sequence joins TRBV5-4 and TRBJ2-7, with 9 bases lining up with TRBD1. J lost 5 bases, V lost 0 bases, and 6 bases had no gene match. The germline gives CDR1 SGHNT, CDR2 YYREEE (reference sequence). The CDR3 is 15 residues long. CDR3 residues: CASSLGRDRVDEQYF. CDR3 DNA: TGTGCCAGCAGCTTGGGCCGGGACAGGGTTGACGAGCAGTACTTC.

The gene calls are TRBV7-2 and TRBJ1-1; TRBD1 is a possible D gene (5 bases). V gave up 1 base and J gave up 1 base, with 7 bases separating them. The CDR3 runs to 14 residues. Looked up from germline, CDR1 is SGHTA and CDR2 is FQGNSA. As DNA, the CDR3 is TGTGCCAGCAGCTTAGACGGGGGGAACACTGAAGCTTTCTTT. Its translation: CASSLDGGNTEAFF.

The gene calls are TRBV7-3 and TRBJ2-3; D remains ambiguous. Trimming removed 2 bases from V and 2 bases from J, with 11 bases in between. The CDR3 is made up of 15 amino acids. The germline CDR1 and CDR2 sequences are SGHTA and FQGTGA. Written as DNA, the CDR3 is TGTGCCAGCAGCTTAGAACAGAGTCCCACAGATACGCAGTATTTT. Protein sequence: CASSLEQSPTDTQYF.

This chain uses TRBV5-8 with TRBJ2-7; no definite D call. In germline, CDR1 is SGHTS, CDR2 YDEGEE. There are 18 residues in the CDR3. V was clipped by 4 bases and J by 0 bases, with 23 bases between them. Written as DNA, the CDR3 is TGTGCCAGCAGCGCATTTTCCGGGCCTACCAGCAGCTCCTACGAGCAGTACTTC. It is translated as CASSAFSGPTSSSYEQYF. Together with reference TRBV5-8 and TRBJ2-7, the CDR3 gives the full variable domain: EAGVTQSPTHLIKTRGQQATLRCSPISGHTSVYWYQQALGLGLQFLLWYDEGEERNRGNFPPRFSGRQFPNYSSELNVNALELEDSALYLCASSAFSGPTSSSYEQYFGPGTRLTVT.

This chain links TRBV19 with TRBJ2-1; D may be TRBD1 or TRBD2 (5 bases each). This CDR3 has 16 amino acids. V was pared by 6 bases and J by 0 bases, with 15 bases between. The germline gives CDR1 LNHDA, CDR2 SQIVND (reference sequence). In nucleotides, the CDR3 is TGTGCCAGTAGGGAGAGGGGTTACAGCTCCTACAATGAGCAGTTCTTC. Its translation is CASRERGYSSYNEQFF.

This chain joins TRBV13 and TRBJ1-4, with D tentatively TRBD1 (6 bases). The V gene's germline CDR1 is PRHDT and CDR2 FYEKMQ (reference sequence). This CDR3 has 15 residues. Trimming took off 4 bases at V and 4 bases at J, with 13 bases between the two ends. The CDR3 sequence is CASSSKQGLNEKLFF. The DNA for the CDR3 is TGTGCCAGCAGCTCGAAACAGGGCCTTAATGAAAAACTGTTTTTT.